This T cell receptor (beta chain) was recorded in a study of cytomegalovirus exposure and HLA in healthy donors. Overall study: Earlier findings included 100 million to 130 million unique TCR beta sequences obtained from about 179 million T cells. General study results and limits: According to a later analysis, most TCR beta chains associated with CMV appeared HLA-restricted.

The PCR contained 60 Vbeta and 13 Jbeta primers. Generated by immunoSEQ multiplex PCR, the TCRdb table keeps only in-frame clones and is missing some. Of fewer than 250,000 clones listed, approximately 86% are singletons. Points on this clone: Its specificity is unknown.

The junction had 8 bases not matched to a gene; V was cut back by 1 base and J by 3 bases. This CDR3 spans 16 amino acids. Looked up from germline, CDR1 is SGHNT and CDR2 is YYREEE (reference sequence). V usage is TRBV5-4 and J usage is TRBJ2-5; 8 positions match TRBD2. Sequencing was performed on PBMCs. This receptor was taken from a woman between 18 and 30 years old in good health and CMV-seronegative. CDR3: CASSLTAGGREETQYF. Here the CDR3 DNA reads TGTGCCAGCAGCTTGACCGCGGGGGGTCGGGAAGAGACCCAGTACTTC. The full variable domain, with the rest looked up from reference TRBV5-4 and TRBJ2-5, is ETGVTQSPTHLIKTRGQQVTLRCSSQSGHNTVSWYQQALGQGPQFIFQYYREEENGRGNFPPRFSGLQFPNYSSELNVNALELDDSALYLCASSLTAGGREETQYFGPGTRLLVL.